A single sample gave rise to the 32 T cell receptor beta chains below, sequenced in a study of cytomegalovirus exposure and HLA in healthy donors (dated by TCRdb to 2015 to 2018). The library was made by the immunoSEQ multiplex PCR assay. For the multiplex PCR, a mixture combining 60 forward primers for TCR Vbeta segments and 13 reverse primers for TCR Jbeta segments was used. The source is immuneACCESS, and TCRdb retained only in-frame sequences with V and J called. Part of the clones is not carried over; for the studies checked, unresolved V genes explain less than half of this, and the remainder is unexplained. The sample has around 170,000 clones on record, 75% to 90% of them singletons. The ten most abundant clones make up over 5.5% of the sample. The sequenced material came from PBMCs. The receptors here all came from a man in his forties in good health and CMV-seropositive.

This chain uses TRBV7-2 with TRBJ1-1, with 7 bases lining up with TRBD1. CDR1 is SGHTA, CDR2 FQGNSA, per germline. There are 13 residues in the CDR3. With V trimmed by 5 bases and J by 11 bases, 11 bases remained unmatched. The CDR3 DNA is TGTGCCAGCAGCCGTACAGGGGCTCATCAGGCTTTCTTT. Its protein product is CASSRTGAHQAFF.

V usage is TRBV5-1 and J usage is TRBJ1-2; D may be TRBD1 (6 bases). The CDR3 runs to 14 residues. Trimming stripped 5 bases from V and 4 bases from J, with 15 bases between. Germline assignment: CDR1 SGHRS and CDR2 YFSETQ. Written as DNA, the CDR3 is TGCGCCAGCAGATCCGGGACATCGGGCTATGGCTACACCTTC. Translation: CASRSGTSGYGYTF.

The chain recombines TRBV5-4 with TRBJ1-2, with 7 bases identical to TRBD1. The CDR3 length is 13 residues. In germline, CDR1 is SGHNT, CDR2 YYREEE (reference sequence). Unmatched junction bases numbered 2, after V lost 0 bases and J lost 6 bases. CDR3 bases: TGTGCCAGCAGCTTGGAGGGGGCCAATGGCTACACCTTC. The encoded protein is CASSLEGANGYTF.

The chain uses TRBV11-2 and TRBJ2-5, with 12 bases identical to TRBD1. CDR1 and CDR2 from the germline V gene are SGHAT and FQNNGV. V was pared by 0 bases and J by 5 bases, with 4 bases of the junction left unmatched. There are 16 residues in the CDR3. CDR3 coding DNA: TGTGCCAGCAGCTTAGAAGGGACAGGGGGCTGGGAGACCCAGTACTTC. Its protein is CASSLEGTGGWETQYF.

This chain uses TRBV30 with TRBJ1-2, with 7 bases matching TRBD1. V shed 7 bases, J shed 6 bases, and the junction held 11 bases outside the gene matches. Germline V gene data show CDR1 as GTSNPN and CDR2 as SVGIG (reference sequence). The CDR3 loop spans 13 amino acids. CDR3 amino acids: CASGRGGPDGYTF. The CDR3 coding sequence is TGTGCCTCGGGACGAGGGGGCCCCGATGGCTACACCTTC.

This clone was seen just once. The chain carries TRBV9 and TRBJ1-6; D gene unclear. Germline V gene data show CDR1 as SGDLS and CDR2 as YYNGEE. V lost 2 bases and J lost 4, with 7 bases in between. The CDR3 sequence is 14 residues long. CDR3 nucleotide sequence: TGTGCCAGCAGCGTTGGGCCTTATAATTCACCCCTCCACTTT. As protein: CASSVGPYNSPLHF.

This rearrangement joins TRBV19 to TRBJ2-1; 10 nucleotides agree with TRBD1. Germline CDR1 is LNHDA and CDR2 is SQIVND (reference sequence). The ends lost 4 bases at V and 4 bases at J; junction bases unmatched: 4. The CDR3 has 15 residues. The CDR3 sequence: CASSTDRGLYNEQFF. Here the CDR3 DNA reads TGTGCCAGTAGTACCGACAGGGGGCTTTACAATGAGCAGTTCTTC.

The rearrangement links TRBV6-6 to TRBJ1-2; D may be TRBD1 (5 bases). The length of the CDR3 is 14 residues. Germline CDR1 and CDR2: MNHNY and SVGAGI (reference sequence). Trimming cost V 6 bases and J 4 bases, with 15 bases left between them. CDR3 residues: CASRETASFYGYTF. In nucleotides, the CDR3 is TGTGCCAGCAGGGAGACAGCATCCTTCTATGGCTACACCTTC.

This sequence joins TRBV11-3 and TRBJ2-5, with TRBD1 identical over 7 bases. CDR1 is SGHNT and CDR2 is YENEEA in the germline V gene. Trimming cost V 5 bases and J 0 bases; bases outside gene matches: 3. This CDR3 is built from 14 residues. CDR3 region: CASSLTGNQETQYF. The CDR3 DNA sequence: TGTGCCAGCAGCCTGACAGGGAACCAAGAGACCCAGTACTTC.

This clone was detected only once. CDR3 protein: CAIQGSFRETQYF. The CDR3 DNA reads TGTGCAATACAGGGAAGTTTTCGGGAGACCCAGTACTTC. J is TRBJ2-5 and V is TRBV28, with D possibly TRBD1 on 6 matching bases. The CDR3 spans 13 residues. Per the germline V gene, CDR1 is MDHEN and CDR2 is SYDVKM.

The V call is TRBV27, the J call TRBJ2-7, with 8 nucleotides matching TRBD1. Germline V CDR1 and CDR2: MNHEY, SMNVEV (reference sequence). CDR3 size: 15 residues. The V gene end was trimmed by 6 bases and the J gene end by 2 bases; junction bases not matched to a gene: 9. CDR3 sequence reads: CASSQDWTGTYEQYF. The CDR3 bases are TGTGCCAGCAGCCAGGATTGGACAGGGACCTACGAGCAGTACTTC.

This clone was seen only a few times. The chain carries TRBV14 and TRBJ1-2, with a tentative D call TRBD1 (5 bases). Germline lookup yields CDR1 SGHDN and CDR2 FVKESK. The V end lost 1 base, the J end lost 3 bases, and 15 bases lay between the germline ends. This CDR3 region has 16 residues. The CDR3 reads CASSQVRGRGDYGYTF. The CDR3 DNA reads as TGTGCCAGCAGCCAAGTTCGGGGGAGGGGCGACTATGGCTACACCTTC.

The chain has TRBV5-6 and TRBJ2-7; tentative D call: TRBD1 (5 bases). Germline V gene data show CDR1 as SGHDT and CDR2 as YYEEEE. V lost 4 bases, J lost 5 bases, and 16 bases lay in between. The CDR3 length is 14 residues. The CDR3 DNA follows: TGTGCCAGCAGCACCGGGCAGGGTTACCACGAGCAGTACTTC. It translates to CASSTGQGYHEQYF.

The chain has TRBV7-2 and TRBJ2-7, with D perhaps matching TRBD1 (6 bases). Germline CDR1 is SGHTA and CDR2 is FQGNSA. The CDR3 loop spans 14 amino acids. V shed 7 bases and J shed 3 bases, with 16 bases lying between them. The CDR3 region has the DNA TGTGCCAGCACCCTCCGGGACATCCTCTACGAGCAGTACTTC. It encodes CASTLRDILYEQYF.

This chain connects TRBV10-2 to TRBJ1-2; D unclear. Germline loops: CDR1 WSHSY, CDR2 SAAADI. The CDR3 contains 16 residues. V gave up 0 bases and J gave up 3 bases, with 14 bases separating them. CDR3 sequence (DNA): TGCGCCAGCAGTGAGTCTGGGCACTGGTCCGACTATGGCTACACCTTC. It specifies CASSESGHWSDYGYTF.

This sequence joins TRBV19 and TRBJ2-7, with D perhaps TRBD1 (5 bases). Trimming removed 4 bases from V and 1 base from J, with 14 bases in between. Germline CDR1 and CDR2: LNHDA and SQIVND (reference sequence). The CDR3 contains 15 residues. CDR3 nucleotide sequence: TGTGCCAGTAGTACCCTCCTTTCAGGGTCCTACGAGCAGTACTTC. Residues: CASSTLLSGSYEQYF.

This chain links TRBV7-6 with TRBJ1-3; D gene unclear. CDR1 is SGHVS and CDR2 is FNYEAQ in the germline V gene. This CDR3 is 16 amino acids long. Trimming pared 4 bases from V and 0 bases from J, leaving 13 bases between. This CDR3 is CASSSPTGSSGNTIYF. CDR3 bases: TGTGCCAGCAGCTCACCGACGGGGAGCTCTGGAAACACCATATATTTT.

The chain carries TRBV5-6 and TRBJ2-7, with 7 positions matching TRBD1. CDR3 length equals 16 residues. Germline V lookup: CDR1 SGHDT, CDR2 YYEEEE. V lost 0 bases and J lost 5; bases outside the gene matches: 11. CDR3 sequence reads: CASSLGQGFVVDEQYF. The DNA of the CDR3 is TGTGCCAGCAGCTTGGGACAGGGTTTCGTCGTCGACGAGCAGTACTTC. Full variable domain (rest looked up from reference TRBV5-6 and TRBJ2-7): DAGVTQSPTHLIKTRGQQVTLRCSPKSGHDTVSWYQQALGQGPQFIFQYYEEEERQRGNFPDRFSGHQFPNYSSELNVNALLLGDSALYLCASSLGQGFVVDEQYFGPGTRLTVT.

This clone appeared once. The chain combines TRBV11-3 with TRBJ1-2; unclear D gene. Between the trimmed V and J ends, which lost 2 bases and 1 base, there was a span of 11 bases. The germline CDR1 and CDR2 sequences are SGHNT and YENEEA. The CDR3 covers 15 residues. The CDR3 sequence: CASSLPPEGNYGYTF. CDR3 coding DNA: TGTGCCAGCAGCTTACCTCCGGAGGGTAACTATGGCTACACCTTC.

The rearrangement joins TRBV10-2 to TRBJ2-7; D is undetermined. CDR1 and CDR2 (germline): WSHSY, SAAADI. The CDR3 runs 11 residues. The germline V and J ends were trimmed by 5 bases and 5 bases, with 7 bases remaining between them. Here the CDR3 reads CASSPQNEQYF. The CDR3 nucleotides read TGCGCCAGCAGTCCCCAAAACGAGCAGTACTTC.

To note about this clone: A junction boundary mismatches the germline segment, possibly from a read error. The chain couples TRBV7-9 to TRBJ1-3; unclear D gene. Germline CDR1 is SEHNR and CDR2 is FQNEAQ (reference sequence). The CDR3 extends over 15 amino acids. CDR3 in DNA: TGTTCCAGCAGCCACCCGCAGGCCTCTGGAAACACCATATATTTT. This gives the protein CSSSHPQASGNTIYF.

This clone has only one observation. The chain uses TRBV27 and TRBJ2-3; TRBD1 agrees at 7 bases. The CDR3 is 16 amino acids. Trimming removed 2 bases from V and 0 bases from J; junction bases left unmatched: 5. Germline V gene lookup returns CDR1 MNHEY and CDR2 SMNVEV (reference sequence). The CDR3 nucleotides read TGTGCCAGCAGTTTAGGTGCAGGGGGTAGCACAGATACGCAGTATTTT. Encoded protein: CASSLGAGGSTDTQYF.

The chain couples TRBV25-1 to TRBJ1-1, with D hard to call. This CDR3 contains 13 residues. Trimming cost V 3 bases and J 3 bases, with 8 bases left between them. Germline-derived CDR1 and CDR2 are MGHDK and SYGVNS. CDR3 amino acids: CASSDPSDTEAFF. CDR3 nucleotide sequence: TGTGCCAGCAGTGACCCATCGGACACTGAAGCTTTCTTT.

V usage is TRBV27 and J usage is TRBJ1-5, with a tentative D call TRBD1 (6 bases). Germline CDR1 is MNHEY and CDR2 is SMNVEV (reference sequence). V was shortened by 4 bases and J by 3 bases, with 19 bases between the two germline ends. The CDR3 totals 17 residues. The CDR3 nucleotides read TGTGCCAGCAGTTGCCCCGACAGGAGCCGGACCAATCAGCCCCAGCATTTT. Its translation is CASSCPDRSRTNQPQHF.

This chain links TRBV6-1 with TRBJ2-7; TRBD1 agrees at 11 bases. The CDR3 is made up of 15 amino acids. Germline trimming cut 6 bases from V and 6 bases from J; bases unmatched to any gene: 10. The germline V gene encodes CDR1 MNHNS and CDR2 SASEGT. The CDR3 sequence is CASREFRTGGSEQYF. The CDR3 DNA is TGTGCCAGCAGAGAATTTAGGACAGGGGGCTCCGAGCAGTACTTC.

The genes are TRBV14 and TRBJ2-7, with TRBD2 as a possible D gene (6 bases). V gave up 3 bases and J gave up 0 bases, with 12 bases separating them. Germline-derived CDR1 and CDR2 are SGHDN and FVKESK. This CDR3 contains 15 residues. The CDR3: CASSQAAGISYEQYF. CDR3 coding DNA: TGTGCCAGCAGCCAGGCGGCGGGGATCTCCTACGAGCAGTACTTC.

The chain employs TRBV27 and TRBJ2-2; 7 positions match TRBD2. The CDR3 runs to 15 residues. Trimming at V came to 3 bases and at J to 5 bases, leaving 6 bases not matched to a gene. Germline V lookup: CDR1 MNHEY, CDR2 SMNVEV (reference sequence). CDR3 DNA sequence: TGTGCCAGCAGTTTCTCCGGGGGGACGACCGGGGAGCTGTTTTTT. Amino acid sequence: CASSFSGGTTGELFF.

This clone has more than one count but fewer than ten. The gene calls are TRBV7-2 and TRBJ2-7, with D possibly TRBD2 on 7 matching bases. V was cut by 1 base and J by 4 bases, with 14 bases left in between. CDR1 SGHTA and CDR2 FQGNSA come from the germline V gene. The CDR3 length is 15 residues. For the CDR3, the DNA is TGTGCCAGCAGCTTAGGGGGGGGGCGCAGATACGAGCAGTACTTC. Protein product: CASSLGGGRRYEQYF.

The genes are TRBV19 and TRBJ1-1, with D maybe TRBD1 (6 bases). V was clipped by 6 bases and J by 0 bases, with 11 bases between them. Germline V gene lookup returns CDR1 LNHDA and CDR2 SQIVND (reference sequence). The length of the CDR3 is 14 residues. Written as DNA, the CDR3 is TGTGCCAGTAGCCGAGGGGGTGTGAACACTGAAGCTTTCTTT. It encodes CASSRGGVNTEAFF.

The chain links TRBV7-8 to TRBJ2-1; D is unresolved. The V and J ends lost 0 bases and 3 bases respectively, with 6 bases between them. The CDR3 is 14 amino acids. In germline, CDR1 is SGHVS, CDR2 FQNEAQ. The CDR3 loop reads CASSLAAYYNEQFF. In DNA form, the CDR3 reads TGTGCCAGCAGCTTAGCGGCTTACTACAATGAGCAGTTCTTC.

This rearrangement joins TRBV4-1 to TRBJ2-3; D call uncertain. Trimming stripped 2 bases from V and 0 bases from J, with 3 bases between. The CDR3 covers 13 residues. CDR1 is MGHRA and CDR2 is YSYEKL in the germline V gene. The CDR3 loop reads CASSQSSTDTQYF. CDR3 sequence (DNA): TGCGCCAGCAGCCAATCTAGCACAGATACGCAGTATTTT.

This clone was seen only once. The V and J genes are TRBV9 and TRBJ2-2, with TRBD1 identical over 7 bases. The germline gives CDR1 SGDLS, CDR2 YYNGEE. The V segment lost 5 bases and the J segment 4 bases; nucleotides outside the gene matches: 8. The CDR3 contains 15 residues. This CDR3 is CASRPTGDGTGELFF. In DNA, the CDR3 is TGTGCCAGCAGACCCACAGGGGATGGCACCGGGGAGCTGTTTTTT.